Following are 16 T cell receptor beta chains from one sample sequenced in a study of T cell repertoires in cytomegalovirus infection. Their antigens remain unidentified. TCRdb processed the reads anew with MiXCR; each CDR3 protein has one entry. The repertoire holds about 89,000 distinct CDR3 sequences, around 32% seen once, with about 72% in the top ten. This specimen consisted of CD8+ T cells from cultured PBMCs, obtained from culture after CMV antigen stimulation. Receptors originate from a human donor in good health (CMV status not recorded). Some clones in this sample may be carry-over from other donors' samples.

The J gene is TRBJ2-7, the V gene TRBV20-1; D unclear. Deletions cut 3 bases from V and 2 bases from J, with 8 bases between. The V gene's germline CDR1 is DFQATT and CDR2 SNEGSKA (reference sequence). The CDR3 sequence is 12 residues long. DNA for the CDR3: TGCAGTGCTAGGGACGCGACCTACGAGCAGTACTTC. It specifies CSARDATYEQYF.

This clonotype was counted many times. This rearrangement joins TRBV6-1 to TRBJ1-2; D uncertain. The CDR3 runs to 13 residues. The germline V gene encodes CDR1 MNHNS and CDR2 SASEGT. Trimming stripped 2 bases from V and 4 bases from J, with 8 bases between. CDR3: CASSEYGSYGYTF. As DNA, the CDR3 is TGTGCCAGCAGTGAATACGGAAGCTATGGCTACACCTTC.

There are a few counts of this clonotype. The J gene is TRBJ2-1, the V gene TRBV28, with D perhaps assigned TRBD1 or TRBD2 (5 bases each). Germline CDR1 and CDR2: MDHEN and SYDVKM. Trimming took 5 bases from V and 8 from J, leaving 19 bases between them. The CDR3 is made up of 15 amino acids. The CDR3: CASSQRRGPGDEQFF. CDR3 bases: TGTGCCAGCAGTCAACGCCGGGGCCCGGGCGATGAGCAGTTCTTC.

The chain is built from TRBV7-6 and TRBJ2-7, with D possibly matching TRBD2 (6 bases). The CDR3 totals 17 residues. CDR1 and CDR2 from the germline V gene are SGHVS and FNYEAQ. V lost 1 base and J lost 3, with 19 bases in between. The CDR3 coding sequence is TGTGCCAGCAGCTTAGAAGAGGGAGGAGGGTACTACTACGAGCAGTACTTC. It codes for CASSLEEGGGYYYEQYF.

This clonotype was detected only a few times. The genes are TRBV19 and TRBJ1-4; tentatively, D is TRBD1 (6 bases). V lost 7 bases, J lost 7 bases, and 19 bases lay in between. The germline V gene has CDR1 LNHDA and CDR2 SQIVND (reference sequence). This CDR3 has 15 amino acids. The CDR3 nucleotides are TGTGCCAGTACCCGGGACAACGGAGCGGCTGAAAAACTGTTTTTT. Its protein is CASTRDNGAAEKLFF.

Ten or more counts support this clonotype. The chain has TRBV7-9 and TRBJ1-2; no firm D call. CDR3 length: 12 amino acids. The germline CDR1 and CDR2 sequences are SEHNR and FQNEAQ (reference sequence). Trimming pared 5 bases from V and 0 bases from J, leaving 4 bases between. Here the CDR3 reads CASSGTNYGYTF. In DNA form, the CDR3 reads TGTGCCAGCAGCGGGACTAACTATGGCTACACCTTC.

About this clonotype itself: This may come from a read error, since a much larger clone is one base off. This rearrangement joins TRBV7-2 to TRBJ2-3; TRBD2 matches at 7 bases. Germline CDR1 is SGHTA and CDR2 is FQGNSA. CDR3 length equals 15 residues. J lost 4 bases, V lost 7 bases, and 11 bases had no gene match. DNA of the CDR3: TGTGCCAGCAACTCTCTAGCGGCCCCCCCAGATACGCAGTATTTT. Translation gives CASNSLAAPPDTQYF.

The chain couples TRBV7-6 to TRBJ2-3; the match to TRBD2 covers 9 bases. CDR1 and CDR2 from the germline V gene are SGHVS and FNYEAQ. Trimming removed 0 bases from V and 6 bases from J; junction bases left unmatched: 4. CDR3 length: 15 amino acids. The CDR3 reads CASSLAPSGTDTQYF. DNA of the CDR3: TGTGCCAGCAGCTTAGCGCCTAGCGGGACGGATACGCAGTATTTT.

In the case of this clonotype: A much larger clone differs from this one at a single base, so this may be a read error. The genes are TRBV7-6 and TRBJ1-5, with a tentative D call TRBD1 (5 bases). V was clipped by 4 bases and J by 3 bases, with 19 bases between them. This CDR3 comprises 17 residues. The germline V gene encodes CDR1 SGHVS and CDR2 FNYEAQ. CDR3 residues: CASSYGAGVRDNQPQHF. The CDR3 DNA follows: TGTGCCAGCAGCTACGGGGCGGGTGTCAGGGACAATCAGCCCCAGCATTTT. Full variable domain (remainder filled in from reference TRBV7-6 and TRBJ1-5): GAGVSQSPRYKVTKRGQDVALRCDPISGHVSLYWYRQALGQGPEFLTYFNYEAQQDKSGLPNDRFSAERPEGSISTLTIQRTEQRDSAMYRCASSYGAGVRDNQPQHFGDGTRLSIL.

This clonotype was observed a few times. The chain couples TRBV28 to TRBJ1-3; D unclear. The CDR3 runs 17 residues. Germline CDR1 MDHEN, CDR2 SYDVKM. V lost 1 base, J lost 0 bases, and 13 bases lay in between. CDR3 sequence: CASSLLVGRLSGNTIYF. DNA of the CDR3: TGTGCCAGCAGTTTATTAGTAGGACGCCTCTCTGGAAACACCATATATTTT.

This clonotype was detected a few times. The J gene is TRBJ2-7, the V gene TRBV29-1; 7 bases are shared with TRBD2. V dropped 6 bases and J dropped 3; count of bases not matched to a gene: 8. This CDR3 is 13 amino acids long. Germline-derived CDR1 and CDR2 are SQVTM and ANQGSEA. The CDR3 nucleotides read TGCAGCGTAGCGGGACTTTCCCTCTACGAGCAGTACTTC. The encoded protein is CSVAGLSLYEQYF.

Note on this clonotype: One end of the junction varies from germline; a read error may be responsible. V usage is TRBV12-3 or TRBV12-4 and J usage is TRBJ2-2, with D perhaps TRBD1 or TRBD2 (5 bases each). The CDR3 runs to 15 residues. The CDR3 loop reads CASSNGPIGTEELFF. CDR3 DNA sequence: TGTGCCAGCTCGAATGGGCCTATTGGGACCGAGGAGCTGTTTTTT.

This clonotype was seen many times. The chain joins TRBV12-3 or TRBV12-4 to TRBJ1-4; D not resolved. V lost 4 bases to trimming and J lost 0 bases, with 6 bases between them. This CDR3 region has 14 residues. The CDR3 coding sequence is TGTGCCAGCAGTTGGACGGCAACTAATGAAAAACTGTTTTTT. Translated: CASSWTATNEKLFF.

The chain uses TRBV13 and TRBJ2-7, with TRBD1 identical over 9 bases. The CDR3 runs 14 residues. J gave up 2 bases and V 5 bases, and 4 bases lay outside the gene matches. The germline V gene has CDR1 PRHDT and CDR2 FYEKMQ (reference sequence). The CDR3 DNA reads as TGTGCCAGCAGCAACCGGGACAGGGCCTACGAGCAGTACTTC. Amino acid sequence: CASSNRDRAYEQYF.

This CDR3 reads CASSLSPPDTQYF. As DNA, the CDR3 is TGTGCCAGCAGTTTATCCCCCCCAGATACGCAGTATTTT. The chain has TRBV28 and TRBJ2-3; D is undetermined. The CDR3 is 13 amino acids. Trimming cost V 1 base and J 4 bases, with 6 bases left between them. CDR1 MDHEN and CDR2 SYDVKM come from the germline V gene.

The rearrangement uses TRBV12-3 or TRBV12-4 and TRBJ2-6; 7 bases map to TRBD1. CDR3 length equals 14 residues. Germline trimming cut 7 bases from V and 1 base from J; bases unmatched to any gene: 1. Here the CDR3 reads CASTRGSGANVLTF. The CDR3 region has the DNA TGTGCCAGCACCAGGGGGTCTGGGGCCAACGTCCTGACTTTC.